This T cell receptor beta chain was retrieved from a study of blood T cell repertoires in COVID-19. Study background: The United States, Italy and Spain were the sources of the acute and convalescent COVID-19 samples. PBMCs, B-cell-depleted T cells, or T cells were the source of the cDNA or gDNA that made up the material.

Seattle cases were enrolled at active infection and followed longitudinally. This CDR3 contains 15 residues. The V gene end was trimmed by 2 bases and the J gene end by 5 bases; junction bases not matched to a gene: 3. The germline gives CDR1 SGHRS, CDR2 YFSETQ. TCRdb's table, derived via immunoSEQ multiplex PCR, lists solely in-frame clones and lacks some. Of under 80,000 clones in the sample, 76% are singletons; the top ten hold 14% to 15%. The source of this sequence is a man in his 60s with COVID-19, enrolled during active disease. Sequenced material: peripheral blood. The V gene is TRBV5-1, the J gene TRBJ2-2, with TRBD1 matching over 10 bases. The DNA of the CDR3 is TGCGCCAGCAGCTTCACGGGACAGGGGACCGGGGAGCTGTTTTTT. This translates into CASSFTGQGTGELFF.